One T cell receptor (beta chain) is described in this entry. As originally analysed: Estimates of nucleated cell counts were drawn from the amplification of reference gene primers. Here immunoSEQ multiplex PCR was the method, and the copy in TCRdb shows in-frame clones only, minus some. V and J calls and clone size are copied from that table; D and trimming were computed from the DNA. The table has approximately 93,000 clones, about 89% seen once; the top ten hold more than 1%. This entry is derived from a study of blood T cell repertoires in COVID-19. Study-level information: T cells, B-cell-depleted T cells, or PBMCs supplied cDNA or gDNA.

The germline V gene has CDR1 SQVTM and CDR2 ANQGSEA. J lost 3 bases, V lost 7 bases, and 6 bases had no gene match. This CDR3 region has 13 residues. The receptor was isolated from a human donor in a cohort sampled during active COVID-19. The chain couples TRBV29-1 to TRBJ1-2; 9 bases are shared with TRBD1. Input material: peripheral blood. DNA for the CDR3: TGCAGCGCTTTCCGGGACAGGGACTATGGCTACACCTTC. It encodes CSAFRDRDYGYTF.